Reported below is one T cell receptor (beta chain). Participants came from roughly 23 US areas, aged roughly 18 to 90 years. Original handling: Using reference gene primer amplification, nucleated cell counts were estimated. TCRdb's copy holds only in-frame clones and misses some; the assay was immunoSEQ multiplex PCR. V and J calls plus clone size are reproduced from that table; the DNA served to infer D and trimming. The sample records some 510,000 clones, around 87% being singletons. The record originates from a study of blood T cell repertoires in COVID-19. Across the whole study: The United States, Italy and Spain were the sources of the acute and convalescent COVID-19 samples.

Trimming at V came to 4 bases and at J to 2 bases, leaving 8 bases not matched to a gene. Germline V gene lookup returns CDR1 SGDLS and CDR2 YYNGEE. The CDR3 is 16 residues long. The clonotype originates from a woman between 35 and 50 years old who had recovered from COVID-19. V gene TRBV9 combines with J gene TRBJ2-2; TRBD2 aligns across 7 bases. Sequenced: PBMCs or T cells enriched from blood (not recorded which). Written as DNA, the CDR3 is TGTGCCAGCAGCAGACGGGAGGTAGCCAACACCGGGGAGCTGTTTTTT. It translates to CASSRREVANTGELFF.